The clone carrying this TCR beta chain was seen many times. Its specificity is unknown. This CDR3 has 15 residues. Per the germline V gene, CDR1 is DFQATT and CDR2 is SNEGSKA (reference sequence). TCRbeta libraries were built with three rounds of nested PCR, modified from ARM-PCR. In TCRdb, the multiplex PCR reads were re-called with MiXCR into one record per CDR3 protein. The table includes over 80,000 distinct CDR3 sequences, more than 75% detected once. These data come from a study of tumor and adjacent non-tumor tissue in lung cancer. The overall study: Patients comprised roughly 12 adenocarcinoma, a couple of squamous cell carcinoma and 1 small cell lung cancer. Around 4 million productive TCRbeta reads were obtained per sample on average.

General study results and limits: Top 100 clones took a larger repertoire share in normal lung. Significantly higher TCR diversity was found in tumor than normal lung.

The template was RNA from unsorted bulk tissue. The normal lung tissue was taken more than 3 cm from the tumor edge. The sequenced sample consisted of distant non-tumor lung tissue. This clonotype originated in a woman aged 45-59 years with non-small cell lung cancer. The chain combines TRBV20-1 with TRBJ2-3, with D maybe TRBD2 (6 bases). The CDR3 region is CSGLEGGSRTDTQYF. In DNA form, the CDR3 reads TGCAGCGGCCTGGAGGGCGGCTCCCGCACAGATACGCAGTATTTT.